This is a list of T cell receptor beta chains from one sample in a study of OX40 agonist ivuxolimab in advanced cancers. Using immunoSEQ multiplex PCR, the repertoire was profiled, and TCRdb retains in-frame clones only, with some absent. The sample holds under 200,000 clones; 94% are singletons and the top ten take about 0.31%. The sample here was CD4+ or CD8+ T cells sorted from blood, taken in a trial of the OX40 agonist ivuxolimab. These receptors came from an adult with an advanced solid tumor such as melanoma, head and neck, liver or kidney cancer. Each CDR3 is given with its conserved first and last residue. D genes are given only for firm matches. A clone size is listed for some rows: how often the clone was seen (once, few, many), or a class if it is expanded.

clone size,D gene,J gene,V gene,CDR3 protein,CDR3 DNA
once,NA,TRBJ2-3,TRBV5-1,CASSLAPGQRGDTQYF,TGCGCCAGCAGCTTGGCCCCGGGACAGCGGGGCGATACGCAGTATTTT
NA,NA,TRBJ2-3,TRBV7-2,CASSLLGQTTDTQYF,TGTGCCAGCAGCTTACTGGGTCAGACCACAGATACGCAGTATTTT
once,NA,TRBJ2-3,TRBV27,CASSPGLSSTDTQYF,TGTGCCAGCAGTCCTGGACTATCTAGCACAGATACGCAGTATTTT
once,TRBD2,TRBJ2-7,TRBV25-1,CASSDPSGGFYEQYF,TGTGCCAGCAGTGATCCTAGCGGGGGATTTTACGAGCAGTACTTC
NA,TRBD2,TRBJ2-1,TRBV6-5,CASSYLTSPSYNEQFF,TGTGCCAGCAGTTACTTGACTAGCCCATCCTACAATGAGCAGTTCTTC
NA,TRBD1,TRBJ1-2,TRBV5-8,CASSLWAGGDYGYTF,TGTGCCAGCAGCTTGTGGGCAGGGGGCGACTATGGCTACACCTTC
NA,TRBD1,TRBJ2-2,TRBV7-2,CASSLMMDRDAGELFF,TGTGCCAGCAGCTTAATGATGGACAGGGACGCCGGGGAGCTGTTTTTT
NA,TRBD1,TRBJ1-2,TRBV7-6,CASSEDRGNGYTF,TGTGCCAGCAGCGAGGACAGGGGCAATGGCTACACCTTC
NA,TRBD1,TRBJ1-5,TRBV5-1,CASSSSDRGTGQPQHF,TGCGCCAGCAGCTCTTCGGACAGGGGGACCGGTCAGCCCCAGCATTTT
NA,TRBD2,TRBJ2-1,TRBV7-9,CASSPAGGHASEQFF,TGTGCCAGCAGCCCAGCGGGAGGGCACGCGTCGGAGCAGTTCTTC
NA,NA,TRBJ2-3,TRBV15,CATMRPPDTQYF,TGTGCCACGATGCGGCCTCCAGATACGCAGTATTTT
NA,NA,TRBJ1-1,TRBV29-1,CSVERGGVNTEAFF,TGCAGCGTTGAACGCGGGGGCGTGAACACTGAAGCTTTCTTT
NA,TRBD2,TRBJ2-1,TRBV7-2,CASSRDYYNEQFF,TGTGCCAGCAGCCGGGACTACTACAATGAGCAGTTCTTC
NA,TRBD1,TRBJ1-6,TRBV9,CASSGSGQGGSPLHF,TGTGCCAGCAGCGGGAGCGGACAGGGTGGTTCACCCCTCCACTTT
once,NA,TRBJ2-1,TRBV27,CASSIDGSARGNEQFF,TGTGCCAGCAGCATCGACGGGTCAGCGAGAGGAAATGAGCAGTTCTTC
NA,NA,TRBJ1-4,TRBV7-2,CASSSTVGEKLFF,TGTGCCAGCAGCTCCACAGTTGGTGAAAAACTGTTTTTT
NA,NA,TRBJ2-7,TRBV5-1,CASSRDKRTDEQYF,TGCGCCAGCAGTCGGGACAAAAGGACCGACGAGCAGTACTTC
NA,NA,TRBJ2-3,TRBV7-2,CASSRRYQGWDTQYF,TGTGCCAGCAGCCGGAGATATCAAGGTTGGGATACGCAGTATTTT
NA,NA,TRBJ2-3,TRBV6-1,CASSVGPTDTQYF,TGTGCCAGCAGTGTGGGGCCCACAGATACGCAGTATTTT
NA,TRBD1,TRBJ1-4,TRBV12-5,CASATSRDRGGRSNEKLFF,TGTGCTAGTGCCACCTCGCGGGACAGGGGGGGCAGGTCTAATGAAAAACTGTTTTTT
NA,TRBD2,TRBJ2-7,TRBV5-8,CASSFQTSGAPYSYEQYF,TGTGCCAGCAGCTTCCAGACTAGCGGGGCACCCTACTCCTACGAGCAGTACTTC
NA,NA,TRBJ2-3,TRBV6-1,CASSELEQARTQYF,TGTGCCAGCAGTGAATTAGAACAGGCCCGGACGCAGTATTTT
NA,NA,TRBJ2-1,TRBV4-3,CASSQLVADYNEQFF,TGCGCCAGCAGCCAACTGGTCGCCGACTACAATGAGCAGTTCTTC
NA,TRBD1,TRBJ2-7,TRBV28,CASSSPSGQGRAYEQYF,TGTGCCAGCAGTTCGCCCTCGGGACAGGGGAGGGCCTACGAGCAGTACTTC
few,NA,TRBJ1-5,TRBV6-5,CASSYSSSSDQPQHF,TGTGCCAGCAGTTACTCGAGTTCATCGGATCAGCCCCAGCATTTT
NA,TRBD1,TRBJ2-4,TRBV7-3,CASSPTGGRGQYF,TGTGCCAGCAGCCCTACAGGGGGCCGGGGTCAGTACTTC
NA,NA,TRBJ2-7,TRBV27,CASSQTGHRAYEQYF,TGTGCCAGCAGTCAGACGGGACATAGAGCCTACGAGCAGTACTTC
few,TRBD1,TRBJ1-5,TRBV7-2,CASSLRTGRDQPQHF,TGTGCCAGCAGCTTAAGGACAGGGAGGGATCAGCCCCAGCATTTT
NA,NA,TRBJ2-7,TRBV6-5,CASSRRGDVSYEQYF,TGTGCCAGCAGCCGCCGAGGGGATGTATCCTACGAGCAGTACTTC
NA,NA,TRBJ2-2,TRBV5-5,CASSLTGTNTGELFF,TGTGCCAGCAGCTTGACAGGGACGAACACCGGGGAGCTGTTTTTT
NA,TRBD2,TRBJ2-1,TRBV9,CASSSSGGAINEQFF,TGTGCCAGCAGCTCTAGCGGGGGGGCCATCAATGAGCAGTTCTTC
NA,NA,TRBJ1-1,TRBV6-5,CASGRVGNTEAFF,TGTGCCAGCGGCAGGGTGGGGAACACTGAAGCTTTCTTT
once,NA,TRBJ1-5,TRBV28,CASSPRWGNQPQHF,TGTGCCAGCAGCCCCCGATGGGGCAATCAGCCCCAGCATTTT
NA,TRBD1,TRBJ2-2,TRBV7-6,CASRKTGGRTGELFF,TGTGCCAGCAGAAAGACAGGGGGGCGGACCGGGGAGCTGTTTTTT
NA,TRBD1,TRBJ2-5,TRBV5-1,CASSQPGQGGETQYF,TGCGCCAGCAGCCAACCGGGACAGGGGGGAGAGACCCAGTACTTC
NA,TRBD1,TRBJ1-2,TRBV7-2,CASSLGFGTGNGYTF,TGTGCCAGCAGCTTAGGCTTTGGGACAGGGAATGGCTACACCTTC
NA,NA,TRBJ2-3,TRBV28,CASSWTGGRDTQYF,TGTGCCAGCAGTTGGACCGGTGGGCGCGATACGCAGTATTTT
NA,NA,TRBJ2-2,TRBV23-1,CASSQARQSTGELFF,TGCGCCAGCAGTCAGGCCCGACAGTCCACCGGGGAGCTGTTTTTT
NA,TRBD2,TRBJ2-7,TRBV6-5,CASRGTSGYEQYF,TGTGCCAGCAGGGGGACTAGCGGCTACGAGCAGTACTTC
NA,NA,TRBJ2-7,TRBV10-3,CAIREGGQLGPSEQYF,TGTGCCATCAGGGAAGGAGGACAGTTGGGCCCCTCCGAGCAGTACTTC
few,NA,TRBJ1-5,TRBV27,CASRPTYNQPQHF,TGTGCCAGCAGGCCTACCTACAATCAGCCCCAGCATTTT
NA,NA,TRBJ2-7,TRBV28,CASSPGQTYEQYF,TGTGCCAGCAGCCCAGGACAGACCTACGAGCAGTACTTC
NA,TRBD1,TRBJ1-1,TRBV28,CASTRSGGGDTEAFF,TGTGCCAGCACCCGCTCAGGGGGCGGAGACACTGAAGCTTTCTTT